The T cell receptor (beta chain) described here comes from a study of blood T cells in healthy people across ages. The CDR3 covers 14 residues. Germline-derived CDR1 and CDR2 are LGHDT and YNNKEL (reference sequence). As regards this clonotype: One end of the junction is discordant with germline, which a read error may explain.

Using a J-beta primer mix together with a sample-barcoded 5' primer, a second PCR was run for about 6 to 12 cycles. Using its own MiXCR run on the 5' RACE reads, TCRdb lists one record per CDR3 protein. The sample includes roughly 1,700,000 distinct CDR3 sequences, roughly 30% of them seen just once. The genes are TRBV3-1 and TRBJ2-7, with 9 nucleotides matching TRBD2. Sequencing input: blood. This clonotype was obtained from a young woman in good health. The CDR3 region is CANSLSGRRNEQYF. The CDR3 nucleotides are TGTGCCAACAGCCTAAGCGGGAGGCGGAACGAGCAGTACTTC.